The 19 T cell receptor beta chains given below trace back to one sample, sequenced in a study of T cell repertoires in cytomegalovirus infection. Antigens of these TCRs are unknown. TCRdb reprocessed the reads with MiXCR, giving one entry per CDR3 protein. The repertoire holds some 940,000 distinct CDR3 sequences, with roughly 31% as singletons. Sequencing used cultured CD8+ T cells from PBMCs, obtained from culture after CMV antigen stimulation. These TCRs come from a human donor in good health (CMV status not recorded). Some clones in this sample may be carry-over from other donors' samples.

Ten or more counts support this clonotype. This chain connects TRBV27 to TRBJ1-6; no clear D. The V end was cut by 2 bases, the J end by 6 bases, with 5 bases between. CDR1 and CDR2 (germline): MNHEY, SMNVEV (reference sequence). The CDR3 has 13 residues. For the CDR3, the DNA is TGTGCCAGCAGTTTAGGGGTTAATTCACCCCTCCACTTT. Translated: CASSLGVNSPLHF.

CDR3 bases: TGTGCCAGCAATTGGAGGAGCATGAACACTGAAGCTTTCTTT. Amino acid sequence: CASNWRSMNTEAFF. V and J are TRBV6-2 or TRBV6-3 and TRBJ1-1; D unresolved. V dropped 7 bases and J dropped 0 bases, with 12 bases sitting between them. This CDR3 has 14 amino acids. The V gene's germline CDR1 is MNHEY and CDR2 SVGEGT.

The table lists this clonotype with a few counts. This chain links TRBV12-3 or TRBV12-4 with TRBJ2-5, with a weak D call TRBD1 (5 bases). Trimming took off 7 bases at V and 5 bases at J, with 17 bases between the two ends. This CDR3 spans 14 amino acids. CDR3 DNA: TGTGCCAGCACCTCAGGGAAGACGGGTGAGACCCAGTACTTC. Its translation: CASTSGKTGETQYF.

In this sample, this clonotype turned up many times. This chain connects TRBV4-3 to TRBJ1-5; 8 bases agree with TRBD1. Looked up from germline, CDR1 is LGHNA and CDR2 is YSLEER. The V gene end was trimmed by 1 base and the J gene end by 6 bases; junction bases not matched to a gene: 8. This CDR3 has 16 residues. The CDR3 is CASSQGLTGVTQPQHF. CDR3 sequence (DNA): TGCGCCAGCAGCCAAGGACTGACAGGGGTGACTCAGCCCCAGCATTTT.

The CDR3: CASSQPRKFISTDTQYF. CDR3 sequence (DNA): TGTGCCAGCAGTCAGCCCCGGAAGTTCATCTCCACAGATACGCAGTATTTT. The chain joins TRBV27 to TRBJ2-3; no clear D gene. V was pared by 5 bases and J by 2 bases, with 20 bases between. Germline V gene lookup returns CDR1 MNHEY and CDR2 SMNVEV (reference sequence). This CDR3 is 17 amino acids long.

This clonotype was seen at least ten times. The rearrangement links TRBV7-6 to TRBJ1-1; maybe TRBD1 (6 bases). The germline CDR1 and CDR2 sequences are SGHVS and FNYEAQ. This CDR3 comprises 14 residues. Trimming took 5 bases from V and 1 from J, leaving 11 bases between them. This CDR3 reads CASSPRTENTEAFF. CDR3 DNA: TGTGCCAGCAGCCCCCGGACAGAGAACACTGAAGCTTTCTTT.

As to this clonotype: The conserved phenylalanine or tryptophan is not found at the CDR3 terminus, so this likely reflects a read error. This chain links TRBV7-9 with TRBJ2-1; 7 nucleotides align to TRBD1. This CDR3 has 16 residues. The junction had 10 bases not matched to a gene; V was cut back by 5 bases and J by 3 bases. Per the germline V gene, CDR1 is SEHNR and CDR2 is FQNEAQ (reference sequence). The CDR3 bases are TGTGCCAGCAGCCCCCCGACAGGGCCTGACTACAATGAGCAGTTCCCC. Protein: CASSPPTGPDYNEQFP.

This chain connects TRBV5-8 to TRBJ2-1, with 11 nucleotides matching TRBD2. This CDR3 region has 16 residues. Trimming cost V 1 base and J 4 bases; bases outside gene matches: 4. From germline, CDR1 is SGHTS and CDR2 YDEGEE. The CDR3 here is CASSLPSGGSYNEQFF. CDR3 coding DNA: TGTGCCAGCAGCTTGCCTAGCGGGGGGTCTTACAATGAGCAGTTCTTC.

Only a few counts were recorded for this clonotype. The chain recombines TRBV6-2 or TRBV6-3 with TRBJ1-1; D unclear. This CDR3 has 14 residues. Germline V CDR1 and CDR2: MNHEY, SVGEGT. Between the trimmed V and J ends, which lost 3 bases and 1 base, there was a span of 9 bases. The CDR3 region has the DNA TGTGCCAGCAGTTATGGTTTCGGGAACACTGAAGCTTTCTTT. Amino acid sequence: CASSYGFGNTEAFF.

The chain combines TRBV12-5 with TRBJ2-7, with D maybe TRBD1 (6 bases). V gave up 7 bases and J gave up 0 bases, with 10 bases separating them. Germline CDR1 reads LGHNT; CDR2 reads FRNRAP. The CDR3 spans 13 residues. CDR3 region: CASAPDSSYEQYF. For the CDR3, the DNA is TGTGCTAGTGCCCCGGACAGCTCCTACGAGCAGTACTTC.

V usage is TRBV27 and J usage is TRBJ1-3; D is uncertain. CDR1 is MNHEY, CDR2 SMNVEV, per germline (reference sequence). Trimming shortened V by 8 bases and J by 4 bases, and 9 bases separated the two germline ends. The CDR3 sequence is 12 residues long. The CDR3 reads CASRTGGNTIYF. The CDR3 DNA reads as TGTGCCAGCCGGACGGGGGGAAACACCATATATTTT.

The sample holds many counts of this clonotype. The chain has TRBV24-1 and TRBJ2-1; 8 nucleotides line up with TRBD2. The V segment lost 1 base and the J segment 0 bases; nucleotides outside the gene matches: 4. From germline, CDR1 is KGHDR and CDR2 SFDVKD. This CDR3 has 17 residues. The CDR3 here is CATSDFTSGPSYNEQFF. The CDR3, as DNA: TGTGCCACCAGTGATTTTACTAGCGGCCCCTCCTACAATGAGCAGTTCTTC.

The genes are TRBV4-1 and TRBJ1-6, with D unclear. CDR1 is MGHRA, CDR2 YSYEKL, per germline. This CDR3 comprises 15 residues. Trimming shortened V by 6 bases and J by 0 bases, and 9 bases separated the two germline ends. The CDR3 is CASRPESSYNSPLHF. CDR3 nucleotides: TGCGCCAGCAGACCCGAAAGCTCCTATAATTCACCCCTCCACTTT.

J is TRBJ2-7 and V is TRBV2, with 9 bases aligning to TRBD1. Trimming at V came to 7 bases and at J to 2 bases, leaving 6 bases not matched to a gene. The CDR3 runs 14 residues. Per germline, CDR1 SNHLY and CDR2 FYNNEI. CDR3 in amino acids: CASTPRQGAYEQYF. In DNA, the CDR3 is TGTGCCAGCACCCCCCGACAGGGGGCCTACGAGCAGTACTTC. The variable domain in full, completed from reference TRBV2 and TRBJ2-7, reads EPEVTQTPSHQVTQMGQEVILRCVPISNHLYFYWYRQILGQKVEFLVSFYNNEISEKSEIFDDQFSVERPDGSNFTLKIRSTKLEDSAMYFCASTPRQGAYEQYFGPGTRLTVT.

This clonotype appeared a few times. This CDR3 fails to terminate in the conserved phenylalanine or tryptophan, so it likely reflects a read error. The limits of the CDR3 on the DNA are not certain, so only TCRdb's listed CDR3 is given. The CDR3: CASGFPSDVS. V gene TRBV12-5 combines with J gene TRBJ2-3; TRBD1, the table's D call, lacks a check against the DNA. The CDR3 is 10 amino acids long, termini counted. Germline lookup yields CDR1 LGHNT and CDR2 FRNRAP.

This clonotype showed up just once. V usage is TRBV27 and J usage is TRBJ2-7, with D unclear. The V and J ends lost 6 bases and 3 bases respectively, with 12 bases between them. Germline V CDR1 and CDR2: MNHEY, SMNVEV (reference sequence). CDR3 length: 13 amino acids. Here the CDR3 DNA reads TGTGCCAGCAGCAAGGGCGGTATCTACGAGCAGTACTTC. Translating gives CASSKGGIYEQYF.

Of note for this clonotype: A much larger clone differs by one base, so this may be a read error. V usage is TRBV7-9 and J usage is TRBJ2-2, with 9 positions matching TRBD1. The CDR3 totals 14 residues. Looked up from germline, CDR1 is SEHNR and CDR2 is FQNEAQ (reference sequence). V lost 6 bases, J lost 5 bases, and 4 bases stayed unmatched. As DNA, the CDR3 is TGTGCCAGCAGGCCCGGGACAGGGACCGGGGAGCTGTTTTTT. This sequence encodes CASRPGTGTGELFF.

CDR3 sequence: CASSLRWGAENEQFF. DNA of the CDR3: TGTGCCAGCAGCTTAAGGTGGGGGGCGGAAAATGAGCAGTTCTTC. The J gene is TRBJ2-1, the V gene TRBV7-6; perhaps D is TRBD1 or TRBD2 (6 bases each). The CDR3 sequence is 15 residues long. Germline V gene sequence: CDR1 SGHVS, CDR2 FNYEAQ. Trimming removed 2 bases at V and 7 bases at J, with 15 bases between.

The chain uses TRBV4-3 and TRBJ1-2; maybe TRBD1 (5 bases). The CDR3 contains 15 residues. V gave up 0 bases and J gave up 8 bases, with 16 bases separating them. Germline V gene data show CDR1 as LGHNA and CDR2 as YSLEER. The CDR3 DNA reads TGCGCCAGCAGCCAAGATCGGGGACGTATCAACGGCTACACCTTC. It is translated as CASSQDRGRINGYTF.